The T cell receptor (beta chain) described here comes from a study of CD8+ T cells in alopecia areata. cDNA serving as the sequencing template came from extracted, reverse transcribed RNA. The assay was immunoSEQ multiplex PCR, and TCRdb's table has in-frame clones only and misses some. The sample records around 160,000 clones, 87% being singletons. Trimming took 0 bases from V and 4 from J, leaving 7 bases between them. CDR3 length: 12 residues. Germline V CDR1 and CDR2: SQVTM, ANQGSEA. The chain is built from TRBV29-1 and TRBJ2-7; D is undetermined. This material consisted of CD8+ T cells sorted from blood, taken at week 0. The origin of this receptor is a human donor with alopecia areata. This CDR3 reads CSVEDRRYEQYF. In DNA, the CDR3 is TGCAGCGTTGAAGATAGGCGGTACGAGCAGTACTTC.